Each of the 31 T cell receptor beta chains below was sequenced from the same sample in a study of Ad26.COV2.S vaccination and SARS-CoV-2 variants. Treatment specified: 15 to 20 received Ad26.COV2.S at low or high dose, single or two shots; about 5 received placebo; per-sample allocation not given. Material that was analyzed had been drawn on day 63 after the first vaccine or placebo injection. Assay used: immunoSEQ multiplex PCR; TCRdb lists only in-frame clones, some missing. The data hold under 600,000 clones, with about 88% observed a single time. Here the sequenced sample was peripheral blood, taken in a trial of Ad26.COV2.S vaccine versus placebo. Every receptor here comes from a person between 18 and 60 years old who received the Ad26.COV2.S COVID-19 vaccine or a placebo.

CDR3 in amino acids: CASSEGGNGNTIYF. The CDR3 region has the DNA TGTGCCAGCAGCGAAGGGGGGAATGGAAACACCATATATTTT. This sequence joins TRBV25-1 and TRBJ1-3; TRBD1 might be the D (6 bases). The CDR3 is 14 residues long. Trimming shortened V by 6 bases and J by 3 bases, and 12 bases separated the two germline ends. The germline V gene has CDR1 MGHDK and CDR2 SYGVNS.

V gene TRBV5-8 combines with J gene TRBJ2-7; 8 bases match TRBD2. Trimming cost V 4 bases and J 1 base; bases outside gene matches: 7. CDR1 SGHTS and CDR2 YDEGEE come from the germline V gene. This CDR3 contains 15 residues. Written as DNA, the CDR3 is TGTGCCAGCAGCCTCCTAGCGGGTTTGTCCTACGAGCAGTACTTC. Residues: CASSLLAGLSYEQYF. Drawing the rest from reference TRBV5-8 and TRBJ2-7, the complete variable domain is EAGVTQSPTHLIKTRGQQATLRCSPISGHTSVYWYQQALGLGLQFLLWYDEGEERNRGNFPPRFSGRQFPNYSSELNVNALELEDSALYLCASSLLAGLSYEQYFGPGTRLTVT.

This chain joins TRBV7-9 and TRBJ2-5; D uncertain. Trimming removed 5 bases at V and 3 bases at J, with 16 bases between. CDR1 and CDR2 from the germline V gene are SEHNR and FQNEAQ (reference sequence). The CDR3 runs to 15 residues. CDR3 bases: TGTGCCAGCAGCCTACCGTATGACTGGAAAGAGACCCAGTACTTC. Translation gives CASSLPYDWKETQYF.

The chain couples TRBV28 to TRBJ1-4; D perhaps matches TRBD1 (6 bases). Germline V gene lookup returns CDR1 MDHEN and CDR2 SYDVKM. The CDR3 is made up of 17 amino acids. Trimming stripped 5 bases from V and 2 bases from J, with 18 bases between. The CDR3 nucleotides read TGTGCCAGCAGTCCAACGCCGGGACATTCTACTAATGAAAAACTGTTTTTT. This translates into CASSPTPGHSTNEKLFF.

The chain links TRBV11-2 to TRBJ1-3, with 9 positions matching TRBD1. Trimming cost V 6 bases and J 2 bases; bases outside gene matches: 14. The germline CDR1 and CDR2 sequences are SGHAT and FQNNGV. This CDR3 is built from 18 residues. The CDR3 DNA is TGTGCCAGCAGTCCAGTCCCCGGGACAGGGAATCCTGGAAACACCATATATTTT. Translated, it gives CASSPVPGTGNPGNTIYF.

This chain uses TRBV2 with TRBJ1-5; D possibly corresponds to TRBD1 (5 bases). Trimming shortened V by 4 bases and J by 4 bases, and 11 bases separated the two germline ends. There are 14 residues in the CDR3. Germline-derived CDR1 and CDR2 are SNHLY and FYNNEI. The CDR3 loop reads CASSVGQPNQPQHF. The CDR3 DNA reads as TGTGCCAGCAGTGTGGGGCAGCCAAATCAGCCCCAGCATTTT.

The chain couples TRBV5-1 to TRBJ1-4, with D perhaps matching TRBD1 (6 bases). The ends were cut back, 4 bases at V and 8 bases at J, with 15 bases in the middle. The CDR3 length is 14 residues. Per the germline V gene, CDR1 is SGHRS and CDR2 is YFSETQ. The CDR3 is CASSPSGQGEKLFF. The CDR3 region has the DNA TGCGCCAGCAGCCCCTCGGGACAAGGAGAAAAACTGTTTTTT.

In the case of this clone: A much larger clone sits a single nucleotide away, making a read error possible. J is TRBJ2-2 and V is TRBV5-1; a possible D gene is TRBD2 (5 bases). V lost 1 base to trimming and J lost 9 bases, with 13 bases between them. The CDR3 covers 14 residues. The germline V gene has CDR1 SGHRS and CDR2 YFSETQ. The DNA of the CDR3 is TGCGCCAGCAGCTTGTCACCGGGGTTCAGGGAGCTGTTTTTT. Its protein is CASSLSPGFRELFF.

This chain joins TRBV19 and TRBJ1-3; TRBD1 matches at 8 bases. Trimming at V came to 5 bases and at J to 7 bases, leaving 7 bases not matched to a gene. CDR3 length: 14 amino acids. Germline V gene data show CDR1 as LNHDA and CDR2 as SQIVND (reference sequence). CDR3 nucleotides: TGTGCCAGTAGTTGGACAGGGAGTGGGAACACCATATATTTT. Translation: CASSWTGSGNTIYF.

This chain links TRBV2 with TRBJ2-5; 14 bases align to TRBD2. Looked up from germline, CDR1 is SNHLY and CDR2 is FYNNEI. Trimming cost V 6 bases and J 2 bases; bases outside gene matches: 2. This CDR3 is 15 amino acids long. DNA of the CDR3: TGTGCCAGCAGCCGACTAGCGGGGGGGCAAGAGACCCAGTACTTC. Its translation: CASSRLAGGQETQYF. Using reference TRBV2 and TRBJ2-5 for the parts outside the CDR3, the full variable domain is EPEVTQTPSHQVTQMGQEVILRCVPISNHLYFYWYRQILGQKVEFLVSFYNNEISEKSEIFDDQFSVERPDGSNFTLKIRSTKLEDSAMYFCASSRLAGGQETQYFGPGTRLLVL.

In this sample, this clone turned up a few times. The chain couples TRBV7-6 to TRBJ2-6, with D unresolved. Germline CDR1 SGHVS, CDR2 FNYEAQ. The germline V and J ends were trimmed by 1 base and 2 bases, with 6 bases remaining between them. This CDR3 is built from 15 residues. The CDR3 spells CASSLGVPGANVLTF. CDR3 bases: TGTGCCAGCAGCTTAGGGGTCCCTGGGGCCAACGTCCTGACTTTC.

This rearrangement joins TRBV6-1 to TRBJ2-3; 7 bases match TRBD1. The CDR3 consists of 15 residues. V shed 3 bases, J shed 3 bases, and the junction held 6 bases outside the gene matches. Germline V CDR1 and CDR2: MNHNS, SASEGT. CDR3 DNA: TGTGCCAGCAGTGACGGTCAGGGGGTAACAGATACGCAGTATTTT. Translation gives CASSDGQGVTDTQYF.

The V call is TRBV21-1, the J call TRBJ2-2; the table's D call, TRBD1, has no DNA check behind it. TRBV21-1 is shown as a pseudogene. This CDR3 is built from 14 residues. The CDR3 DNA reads TGTGCCAGCAGCGGGACAGGGTACACCGGGGAGCTGTTTTTT. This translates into CASSGTGYTGELFF.

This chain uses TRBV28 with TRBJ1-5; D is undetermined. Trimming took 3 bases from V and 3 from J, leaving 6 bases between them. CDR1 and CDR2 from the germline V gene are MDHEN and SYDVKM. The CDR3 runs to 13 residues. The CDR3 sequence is CASSFPPNQPQHF. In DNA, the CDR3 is TGTGCCAGCAGTTTCCCTCCCAATCAGCCCCAGCATTTT.

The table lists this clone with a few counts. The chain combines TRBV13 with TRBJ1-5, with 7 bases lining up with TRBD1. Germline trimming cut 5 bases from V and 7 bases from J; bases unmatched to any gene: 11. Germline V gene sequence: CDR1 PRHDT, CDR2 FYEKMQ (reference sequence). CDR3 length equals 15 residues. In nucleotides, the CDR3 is TGTGCCAGCAGCCGTGGGTGGGACAGTCTCCAGCCCCAGCATTTT. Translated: CASSRGWDSLQPQHF.

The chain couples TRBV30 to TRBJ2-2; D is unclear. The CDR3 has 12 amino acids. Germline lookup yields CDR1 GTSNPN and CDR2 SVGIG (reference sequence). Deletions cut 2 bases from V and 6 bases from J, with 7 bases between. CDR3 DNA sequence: TGTGCCTGGAGTCGACCGCCCGGGGAGCTGTTTTTT. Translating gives CAWSRPPGELFF.

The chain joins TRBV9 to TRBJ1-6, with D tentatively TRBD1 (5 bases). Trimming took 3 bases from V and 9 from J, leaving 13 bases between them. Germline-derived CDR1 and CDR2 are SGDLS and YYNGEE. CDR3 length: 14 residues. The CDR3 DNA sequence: TGTGCCAGCAGCGCTGGACATGGGGGTTCACCCCTCCACTTT. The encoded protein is CASSAGHGGSPLHF.

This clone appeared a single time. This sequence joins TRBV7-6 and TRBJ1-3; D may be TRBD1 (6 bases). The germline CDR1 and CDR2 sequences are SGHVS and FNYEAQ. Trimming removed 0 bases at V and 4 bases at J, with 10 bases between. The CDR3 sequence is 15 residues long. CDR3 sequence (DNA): TGTGCCAGCAGCTTAGCCCCCGGACAGGGAAACACCATATATTTT. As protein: CASSLAPGQGNTIYF.

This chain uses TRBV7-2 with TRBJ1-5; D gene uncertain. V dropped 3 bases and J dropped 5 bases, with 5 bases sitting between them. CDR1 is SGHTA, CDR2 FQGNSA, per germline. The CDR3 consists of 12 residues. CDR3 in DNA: TGTGCCAGCAGCTTGAGGGATCAGCCCCAGCATTTT. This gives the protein CASSLRDQPQHF.

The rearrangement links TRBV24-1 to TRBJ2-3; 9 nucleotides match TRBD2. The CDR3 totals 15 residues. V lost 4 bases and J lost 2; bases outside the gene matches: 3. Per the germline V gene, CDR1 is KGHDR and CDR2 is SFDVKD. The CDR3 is CATSDEREATDTQYF. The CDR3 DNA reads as TGTGCCACCAGTGACGAGCGGGAGGCCACAGATACGCAGTATTTT.

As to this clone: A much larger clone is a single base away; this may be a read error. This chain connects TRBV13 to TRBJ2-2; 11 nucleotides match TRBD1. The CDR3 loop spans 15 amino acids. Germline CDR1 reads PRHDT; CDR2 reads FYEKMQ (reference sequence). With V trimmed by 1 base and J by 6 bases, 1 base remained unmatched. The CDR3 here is CASSLAGQGAGELFF. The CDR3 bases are TGTGCCAGCAGCTTAGCGGGACAGGGGGCCGGGGAGCTGTTTTTT.

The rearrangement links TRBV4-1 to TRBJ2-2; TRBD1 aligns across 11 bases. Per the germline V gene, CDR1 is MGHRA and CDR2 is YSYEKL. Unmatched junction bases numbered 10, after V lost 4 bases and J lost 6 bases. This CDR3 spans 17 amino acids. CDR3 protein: CASSLPGQGEGAGELFF. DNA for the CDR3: TGCGCCAGCAGCCTACCGGGACAGGGGGAAGGGGCCGGGGAGCTGTTTTTT.

The CDR3 reads CASSFYGGEGDTQYF. The CDR3 DNA is TGTGCCAGCAGTTTTTACGGAGGGGAAGGGGATACGCAGTATTTT. V usage is TRBV27 and J usage is TRBJ2-3, with a weak D call TRBD2 (6 bases). Germline CDR1 is MNHEY and CDR2 is SMNVEV (reference sequence). This CDR3 has 15 amino acids. Between the trimmed V and J ends, which lost 3 bases and 6 bases, there was a span of 16 bases.

CDR3 protein: CASSLARGGAEKLFF. CDR3 DNA sequence: TGTGCCAGCAGCTTAGCACGGGGGGGCGCCGAAAAACTGTTTTTT. This chain joins TRBV7-9 and TRBJ1-4, with D possibly TRBD1 on 6 matching bases. The CDR3 loop spans 15 amino acids. CDR1 and CDR2 from the germline V gene are SEHNR and FQNEAQ (reference sequence). V was clipped by 0 bases and J by 8 bases, with 13 bases between them.

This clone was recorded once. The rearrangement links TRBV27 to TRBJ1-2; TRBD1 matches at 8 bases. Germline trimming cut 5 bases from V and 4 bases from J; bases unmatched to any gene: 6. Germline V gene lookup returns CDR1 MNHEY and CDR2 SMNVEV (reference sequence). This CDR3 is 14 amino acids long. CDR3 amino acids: CASSPSDRAYGYTF. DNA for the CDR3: TGTGCCAGCAGTCCCTCGGACAGGGCCTATGGCTACACCTTC.

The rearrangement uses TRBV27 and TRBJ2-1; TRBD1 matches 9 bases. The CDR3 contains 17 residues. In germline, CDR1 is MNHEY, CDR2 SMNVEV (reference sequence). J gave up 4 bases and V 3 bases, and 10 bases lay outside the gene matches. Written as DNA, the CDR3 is TGTGCCAGCAGTTTTCGCCCAGGGACAGGGATTTACAATGAGCAGTTCTTC. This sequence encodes CASSFRPGTGIYNEQFF.

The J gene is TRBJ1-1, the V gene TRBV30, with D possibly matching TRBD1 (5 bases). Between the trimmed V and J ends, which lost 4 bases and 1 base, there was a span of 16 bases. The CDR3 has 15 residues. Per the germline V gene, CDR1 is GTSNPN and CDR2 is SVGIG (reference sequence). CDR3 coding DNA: TGTGCCTGGACCCCCCAGGGCCAGTGGAACACTGAAGCTTTCTTT. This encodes CAWTPQGQWNTEAFF.

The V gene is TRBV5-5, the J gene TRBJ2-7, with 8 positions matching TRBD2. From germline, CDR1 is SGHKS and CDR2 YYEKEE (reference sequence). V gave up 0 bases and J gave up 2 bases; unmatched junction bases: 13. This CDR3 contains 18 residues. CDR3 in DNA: TGTGCCAGCAGCTTGGCGCAGGGGCTAGCGGGTTCTACCTACGAGCAGTACTTC. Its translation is CASSLAQGLAGSTYEQYF.

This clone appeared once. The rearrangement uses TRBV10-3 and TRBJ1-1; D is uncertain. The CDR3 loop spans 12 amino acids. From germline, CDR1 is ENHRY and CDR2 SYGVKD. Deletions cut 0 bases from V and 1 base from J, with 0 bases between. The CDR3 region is CAISESNTEAFF. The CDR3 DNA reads TGTGCCATCAGTGAGTCGAACACTGAAGCTTTCTTT.

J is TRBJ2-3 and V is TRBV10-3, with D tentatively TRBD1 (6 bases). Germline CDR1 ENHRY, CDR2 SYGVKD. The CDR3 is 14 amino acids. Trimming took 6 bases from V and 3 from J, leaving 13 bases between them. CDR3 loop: CAISQGMGTDTQYF. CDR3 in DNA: TGTGCCATCAGCCAGGGGATGGGTACAGATACGCAGTATTTT.

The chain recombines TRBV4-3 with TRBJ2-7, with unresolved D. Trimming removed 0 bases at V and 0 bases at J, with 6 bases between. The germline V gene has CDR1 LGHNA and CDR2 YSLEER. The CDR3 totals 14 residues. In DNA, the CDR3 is TGCGCCAGCAGCCAAGACATGAGCTCCTACGAGCAGTACTTC. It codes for CASSQDMSSYEQYF.